This T cell receptor beta chain was sequenced in a study of a mutant IDH1 vaccine in newly diagnosed glioma. Study-level points and caveats: Any relationship between pseudoprogression and changes in top peripheral T cell clonotypes seemed absent.

Notes on this clone: As yet, its antigen is unknown.

Germline assignment: CDR1 MNHNY and CDR2 SVGAGI (reference sequence). The CDR3 sequence is 13 residues long. V gave up 7 bases and J gave up 4 bases, with 11 bases separating them. Time point meaning: week 47, end of study. Topical imiquimod accompanied each vaccine dose, which consisted of 300 ug of mutant IDH1 20-mer peptide. Sequencing used immunoSEQ multiplex PCR; TCRdb keeps in-frame clones, though not all of them. This table has tens of thousands of clones, around 83% appearing once. Specimen: PBMCs, collected from a glioma patient whose treatment included an IDH1 peptide vaccine. This sequence originates from a man aged 25 to 40 with glioma. The V and J genes are TRBV6-6 and TRBJ1-3; unclear D gene. The CDR3 DNA sequence: TGTGCCAGCAAGAGCAGCGAAGGAAACACCATATATTTT. As protein: CASKSSEGNTIYF.